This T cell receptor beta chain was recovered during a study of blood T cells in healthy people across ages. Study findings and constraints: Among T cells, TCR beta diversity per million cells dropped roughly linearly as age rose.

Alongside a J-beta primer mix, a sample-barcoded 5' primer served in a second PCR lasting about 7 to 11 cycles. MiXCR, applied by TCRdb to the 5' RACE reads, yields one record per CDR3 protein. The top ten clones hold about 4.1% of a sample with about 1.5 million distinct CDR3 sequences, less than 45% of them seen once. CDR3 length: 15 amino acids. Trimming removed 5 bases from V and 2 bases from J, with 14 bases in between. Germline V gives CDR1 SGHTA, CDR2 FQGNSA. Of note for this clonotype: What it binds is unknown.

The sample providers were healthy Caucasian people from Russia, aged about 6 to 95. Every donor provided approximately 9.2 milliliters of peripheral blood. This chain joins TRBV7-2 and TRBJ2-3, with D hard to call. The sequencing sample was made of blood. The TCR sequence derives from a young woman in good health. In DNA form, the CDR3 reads TGTGCCAGCAGCCTCCAACTGGGCCCCACAGATACGCAGTATTTT. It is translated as CASSLQLGPTDTQYF.